This T cell receptor (beta chain) was sequenced in a study of T-cell reconstitution after alpha-beta-depleted transplantation in children (dated by TCRdb to about 2016). Context from the whole study: The study quantitatively tracked T-cell immune reconstitution after TCRalphabeta/CD19-depleted allogeneic hematopoietic cell transplantation in children using TCR repertoire profiling.

This clonotype was seen more than once but under ten times. There is no known antigen for this receptor. The input lacks base qualities; no much larger clone sits a single base away. The library was made by PCR. The run used an Illumina HiSeq 2500. TCR library preparation used molecular barcoding, with unique molecular identifiers applied to normalize quantification of the TCRbeta repertoire. The raw public data were reprocessed by TCRdb itself: fastp quality trimming at Q25, MiXCR clonotype calling, in-frame beta chains only. One record per CDR3 amino acid sequence lists the most common genes and DNA. Here the sample has about 400,000 distinct CDR3 sequences; about a fifth occur a single time. The ten biggest clones cover around 3.9% of the sample. CDR1 and CDR2, per the germline V gene, are MNHEY and SVGAGI. At the junction V is shortened by 4 bases and J by 1 base, with 11 bases in between. The CDR3 covers 15 residues, taking in both the cysteine and the phenylalanine. Of all the DNA, just the CDR3 is kept, 45 bases in frame from base 1.

The sample here was PBMCs from the stem cell graft donor, taken from the stem cell graft. The chain is assembled from TRBV6-5 and TRBJ1-3; the D region possibly corresponds to TRBD1 (5 bases align). The clonotype originates from a human donor who donated a stem cell graft to a child with acute myeloid leukemia. The sequenced DNA: TGTGCCAGCAGTTCCAGGGTAGTGTCTGGAAACACCATATATTTT. Translated, this gives CASSSRVVSGNTIYF.